This TCR beta chain was sequenced in a study of blood T cell repertoires in COVID-19 (dated by TCRdb to 2020 to 2021). Study-wide context: Samples from collaborators originated in the United States, Italy and Spain and spanned both the acute and convalescent phases of COVID-19. The material from the prospective study consisted of cDNA or gDNA derived from T cells, B-cell-depleted T cells, or PBMCs. Deeply sampled blood TCRbeta repertoires from subjects exposed to, actively infected with, or recovered from COVID-19 were included in the dataset. A freely available public database, intended as a resource for researchers studying the immune response to SARS-CoV-2, is where the repertoires were released. The samples were drawn from two sources: the first 160 participants of the ongoing ImmuneRACE study, and over 950 subjects contributed by 6 global collaborators. Sample metadata almost always included a de-identified subject ID, COVID-19 status, age in years and sex. Where available, HLA class I and class II types were taken from metadata supplied by the sample provider and were not determined by assay-based typing. The study at large found these results: Clinical and demographic metadata were provided uncurated, with the amount varying by source and participant.

TCRbeta CDR3 regions were amplified from genomic DNA by means of the immunoSEQ Assay, a bias-controlled multiplex PCR. On the authors' methods: The number of nucleated cells in each sample was estimated from the amplification of reference gene primers within the assay. To quantify the absolute abundance of each unique TCRbeta CDR3 rearrangement, sequence reads were collapsed and filtered. Productive Simpson clonality was computed per sample as the square root of Simpson's diversity index over productive rearrangements. TCRdb stores this immuneACCESS table with in-frame sequences only. Part of the clones is absent; in the studies checked, under half of the shortfall reflects unresolved V genes, and no reason is known for the rest. The V and J calls and clone size were taken over from that table, and D and trimming were inferred from the DNA. This sample holds approximately 60,000 clones; over 75% were observed only once. The ten largest clones represent 18% of the sample.

About this clone: This receptor's antigen is unknown. No much larger clone is present one base from it, and per-base qualities are unavailable.

Reading from cysteine to phenylalanine, the CDR3 counts 14 amino acids. CDR3 DNA only is kept here, 42 bases in frame from base 1. A distance of 11 bases separates the germline ends of V and J, which lose 1 base and 6 bases respectively. Looking up the germline V gene yields CDR1 SGHAT and CDR2 FQNNGV. The collaborating institutions used their own protocols to collect whole blood in K2EDTA tubes. For TCRbeta analysis, collaborators shipped samples as frozen whole blood, isolated PBMCs, or DNA extracted from either of those sample types. Sequenced: peripheral blood. The clonotype comes from a man aged 55 to 70 with acute or convalescent COVID-19. The receptor chain draws on TRBV11-2 and TRBJ2-3; TRBD2 is a possible D gene, resting on 6 matching bases. In nucleotides, the sequence is TGTGCCAGCAGCTTAGCCACTAGCTTTGATACGCAGTATTTT. Translated, this gives CASSLATSFDTQYF. Outside the CDR3, residues come from the reference TRBV11-2 and TRBJ2-3 proteins, so the full variable domain is: EAGVAQSPRYKIIEKRQSVAFWCNPISGHATLYWYQQILGQGPKLLIQFQNNGVVDDSQLPKDRFSAERLKGVDSTLKIQPAKLEDSAVYLCASSLATSFDTQYFGPGTRLTVL.